These 20 T cell receptor beta chains were all obtained from the same sample, sequenced in a study of T cell responses to AZD1222 COVID-19 vaccine. Assay used: immunoSEQ multiplex PCR; TCRdb lists only in-frame clones, some missing. Here the sample spans over 150,000 clones, 94% being singletons. Specimen: peripheral blood, collected 28 days after the second AZD1222 dose. Source of these receptors: an adult who received the AZD1222 COVID-19 vaccine.

The chain has TRBV4-1 and TRBJ2-7, with TRBD1 as a possible D gene (6 bases). The V end was cut by 1 base, the J end by 5 bases, with 15 bases between. The length of the CDR3 is 15 residues. CDR1 is MGHRA and CDR2 is YSYEKL in the germline V gene. DNA for the CDR3: TGCGCCAGCAGCCAAGTGGGCAGGGGTATCCACGAGCAGTACTTC. It yields the protein CASSQVGRGIHEQYF.

This clone appeared once. This chain connects TRBV27 to TRBJ2-1; maybe TRBD2 (5 bases). This CDR3 spans 13 amino acids. V was trimmed by 6 bases and J by 10 bases, leaving 16 bases between them. Per the germline V gene, CDR1 is MNHEY and CDR2 is SMNVEV (reference sequence). CDR3 nucleotides: TGTGCCAGCAGACCCATAGGGAGATGGGAGCAGTTCTTC. It encodes CASRPIGRWEQFF.

This chain's CDR3 is CASSLSGGAYNEQFF. CDR3 DNA: TGTGCCAGCAGCTTGAGCGGGGGGGCCTACAATGAGCAGTTCTTC. The chain carries TRBV5-5 and TRBJ2-1; 10 bases fit TRBD2. This CDR3 is built from 15 residues. Looked up from germline, CDR1 is SGHKS and CDR2 is YYEKEE (reference sequence). After removal of 1 base from V and 2 bases from J, the junction contained 0 bases not matched to a gene.

The chain links TRBV7-2 to TRBJ1-1; D remains unclear. The CDR3 consists of 12 residues. The V and J ends lost 5 bases and 1 base respectively, with 5 bases between them. The germline V gene encodes CDR1 SGHTA and CDR2 FQGNSA. CDR3 coding DNA: TGTGCCAGCAGCCCTACGAACACTGAAGCTTTCTTT. Translating it yields CASSPTNTEAFF.

The chain links TRBV28 to TRBJ2-7; TRBD2 aligns across 9 bases. The CDR3 spans 15 residues. Germline CDR1 and CDR2: MDHEN and SYDVKM. The V and J ends lost 5 bases and 0 bases, in that order; junction bases with no gene match: 5. The CDR3 DNA reads as TGTGCCAGCAGTAGTAGCGGGAGCGGCTCCTACGAGCAGTACTTC. Translation: CASSSSGSGSYEQYF.

The genes are TRBV7-2 and TRBJ1-5; D gene ambiguous. Germline lookup yields CDR1 SGHTA and CDR2 FQGNSA. Trimming cost V 1 base and J 3 bases, with 4 bases left between them. The CDR3 length is 13 residues. The CDR3: CASSLDNNQPQHF. The CDR3 DNA reads as TGTGCCAGCAGCTTAGATAACAATCAGCCCCAGCATTTT.

The chain couples TRBV3-1 (or the pseudogene TRBV3-2) to TRBJ2-7; the D is unclear. Trimming took off 5 bases at V and 2 bases at J, with 16 bases between the two ends. This CDR3 is built from 15 residues. Germline V gives CDR1 LGHDT, CDR2 YNNKEL (reference sequence). CDR3 in amino acids: CASSTSRLGAYEQYF. The CDR3 nucleotides are TGTGCCAGCAGCACCAGCCGGCTTGGGGCCTACGAGCAGTACTTC.

The chain has TRBV7-9 and TRBJ1-6; possibly TRBD1 for D (5 bases). The length of the CDR3 is 17 residues. Germline V gene data show CDR1 as SEHNR and CDR2 as FQNEAQ (reference sequence). The V end was cut by 6 bases, the J end by 3 bases, with 18 bases between. CDR3 DNA: TGTGCCAGCAGTTCCTATTTGGGGGTTGACTATAATTCACCCCTCCACTTT. This sequence encodes CASSSYLGVDYNSPLHF.

Only one count was recorded for this clone. This sequence joins TRBV27 and TRBJ2-6; the D gene is possibly TRBD2 (6 bases). Germline V gene data show CDR1 as MNHEY and CDR2 as SMNVEV (reference sequence). Trimming pared 3 bases from V and 0 bases from J, leaving 18 bases between. This CDR3 contains 19 residues. CDR3 region: CASSFRFRGSYSGANVLTF. In DNA, the CDR3 is TGTGCCAGCAGTTTTCGTTTCCGGGGGTCTTACTCTGGGGCCAACGTCCTGACTTTC.

The chain combines TRBV7-9 with TRBJ2-1; D uncertain. This CDR3 has 14 residues. The germline V gene has CDR1 SEHNR and CDR2 FQNEAQ (reference sequence). Deletions cut 4 bases from V and 0 bases from J, with 7 bases between. The CDR3 DNA reads as TGTGCCAGCAGCTCCATAGTCTCCTACAATGAGCAGTTCTTC. Its translation is CASSSIVSYNEQFF.

The rearrangement uses TRBV19 and TRBJ2-1, with D unresolved. This CDR3 is 14 amino acids long. Germline CDR1 and CDR2: LNHDA and SQIVND (reference sequence). Trimming stripped 7 bases from V and 0 bases from J, with 10 bases between. CDR3 loop: CASKGSPSYNEQFF. CDR3 nucleotides: TGTGCCAGTAAAGGAAGCCCCTCCTACAATGAGCAGTTCTTC.

CDR3 region: CASSDGQGADTQYF. The DNA of the CDR3 is TGTGCCAGCAGTGACGGACAGGGGGCAGATACGCAGTATTTT. The chain has TRBV6-4 and TRBJ2-3; 10 nucleotides match TRBD1. Unmatched junction bases numbered 0, after V lost 2 bases and J lost 4 bases. Germline CDR1 and CDR2: MRHNA and SNTAGT. The CDR3 runs 14 residues.

This clone appeared a few times. The chain employs TRBV12-3 or TRBV12-4 and TRBJ1-1, with unresolved D. The CDR3 is made up of 12 amino acids. Trimming took off 8 bases at V and 0 bases at J, with 7 bases between the two ends. The CDR3 region is CASFGLNTEAFF. The CDR3 DNA sequence: TGTGCCAGCTTTGGACTGAACACTGAAGCTTTCTTT.

This clone has only a few counts. The chain recombines TRBV2 with TRBJ2-7, with D maybe TRBD1 (5 bases). V lost 10 bases, J lost 0 bases, and 13 bases lay in between. CDR3 size: 13 residues. Germline V CDR1 and CDR2: SNHLY, FYNNEI. The CDR3 bases are TGTGCCACCACGAAACAGGACTCCTACGAGCAGTACTTC. Protein: CATTKQDSYEQYF. The full variable domain, rest sourced from reference TRBV2 and TRBJ2-7, is EPEVTQTPSHQVTQMGQEVILRCVPISNHLYFYWYRQILGQKVEFLVSFYNNEISEKSEIFDDQFSVERPDGSNFTLKIRSTKLEDSAMYFCATTKQDSYEQYFGPGTRLTVT.

The chain combines TRBV4-3 with TRBJ2-1; 9 bases match TRBD2. The CDR3 runs to 16 residues. Germline CDR1 LGHNA, CDR2 YSLEER. V trimming: 4 bases; J trimming: 10 bases; junction bases outside the gene matches: 14. The CDR3 DNA follows: TGCGCCAGCAGCCCGACAGTAGCGGGGGAGAATGTGGAGCAGTTCTTC. The encoded protein is CASSPTVAGENVEQFF.

On this clone itself: The same CDR3 also results from other DNA sequences found in this sample. V usage is TRBV18 and J usage is TRBJ1-4; D might be TRBD1 (5 bases). CDR3 length: 14 amino acids. In germline, CDR1 is KGHSH, CDR2 LQKENI. V gave up 3 bases and J gave up 5 bases, with 10 bases separating them. The CDR3 bases are TGTGCCAGCTCACCCCAGGGAGGGAATGAAAAACTGTTTTTT. Amino acid sequence: CASSPQGGNEKLFF.

The V gene is TRBV18, the J gene TRBJ1-2, with D possibly matching TRBD1 (5 bases). The CDR3 extends over 13 amino acids. Per germline, CDR1 KGHSH and CDR2 LQKENI. Trimming left V 3 bases short and J 8 bases short, with 13 bases between. CDR3: CASSPGTPPGYTF. The CDR3 region has the DNA TGTGCCAGCTCACCCGGGACCCCGCCCGGCTACACCTTC.

The V call is TRBV4-1, the J call TRBJ1-5, with D tentatively TRBD1 (5 bases). Trimming left V 1 base short and J 7 bases short, with 11 bases between. Germline values: CDR1 MGHRA, CDR2 YSYEKL. This CDR3 contains 14 residues. DNA for the CDR3: TGCGCCAGCAGCCAAGTCGGGGGTCGACAGCCCCAGCATTTT. Amino acid sequence: CASSQVGGRQPQHF.

The CDR3 region is CASSVGEVQYNEQFF. DNA for the CDR3: TGTGCCAGCAGCGTAGGGGAGGTCCAGTACAATGAGCAGTTCTTC. V is TRBV9 and J is TRBJ2-1; possible D gene TRBD2, 6 bases. This CDR3 comprises 15 residues. V lost 0 bases and J lost 4, with 11 bases in between. Germline V CDR1 and CDR2: SGDLS, YYNGEE.

The chain carries TRBV24-1 and TRBJ1-5; D gene unclear. Trimming removed 3 bases at V and 5 bases at J, with 10 bases between. The CDR3 totals 14 residues. CDR1 KGHDR and CDR2 SFDVKD come from the germline V gene. The CDR3 DNA reads TGTGCCACCAGTGATCGTCTCCAGGATCAGCCCCAGCATTTT. Translation: CATSDRLQDQPQHF.